This T cell receptor (beta chain) was obtained from a study of shared clonotypes between healthy human individuals. The assay used deep level. The input for sorted-subset replicate PCRs was about 210 ng DNA, around 27,000 T cell genomes. Repertoires were generated with immunoSEQ multiplex PCR, while TCRdb's copy carries only in-frame clones and drops some. Of roughly 2.5 million clones in the sample, approximately 90% were seen once. On this clone: The antigen is not known.

Study conclusions and caveats: With several donors compared, approximately 5% of naive CD4 clonotypes were shared. Larger estimated richness was generally recorded for naive subsets relative to memory subsets.

V lost 7 bases to trimming and J lost 4 bases, with 13 bases between them. This CDR3 spans 14 amino acids. Germline CDR1 is SNHLY and CDR2 is FYNNEI. The V gene is TRBV2, the J gene TRBJ1-4, with D uncertain. Sequences were obtained from naive CD4+ T cells sorted from blood. Indicated subset: CD45RA+ positively selected. The receptor was isolated from a man younger than 35 in good health. CDR3 bases: TGTGCCAGCAAATGGCGAAGCAATAATGAAAAACTGTTTTTT. This gives the protein CASKWRSNNEKLFF.